This T cell receptor (beta chain) stems from a study of cytomegalovirus exposure and HLA in healthy donors. The V segment lost 2 bases and the J segment 7 bases; nucleotides outside the gene matches: 10. This CDR3 contains 16 residues. CDR1 and CDR2 (germline): ENHRY, SYGVKD. This clone has more than one count but fewer than ten. Repertoires were generated with immunoSEQ multiplex PCR, while TCRdb's copy carries only in-frame clones and drops some. The table shows some 170,000 clones, with approximately 89% occurring only once. The chain is built from TRBV10-3 and TRBJ2-7; 11 bases align to TRBD2. The receptor comes from a man in his late teens or twenties in good health and CMV-seropositive. The sample taken for sequencing was PBMCs. CDR3 DNA sequence: TGTGCCATCAGTGAGGCCGCTAGCGGGAGGAAGGGTGAGCAGTACTTC. Translating it yields CAISEAASGRKGEQYF.